What follows are 5 T cell receptor beta chains derived from one specimen sequenced in a study of shared clonotypes between healthy human individuals. Clones were sequenced by immunoSEQ multiplex PCR, and TCRdb holds only the in-frame ones, with some missing. In the table there are 2 million to 2.5 million clones, about 94% of which are singletons. The sample taken for sequencing was naive CD4+ T cells sorted from blood. Subset indicated: CD45RA+ positively selected. These receptors originate from a man between 18 and 29 years old in good health.

This sequence joins TRBV28 and TRBJ1-1; 7 nucleotides match TRBD1. CDR1 is MDHEN, CDR2 SYDVKM, per germline. This CDR3 has 14 residues. Losses at the gene ends were 6 bases for V and 1 base for J; bases not matched to a gene: 5. CDR3 nucleotide sequence: TGTGCCAGCAGGGGGCCAGGGGGGAACACTGAAGCTTTCTTT. Protein: CASRGPGGNTEAFF.

The chain employs TRBV10-3 and TRBJ1-5; possibly TRBD1 for D (6 bases). V lost 3 bases to trimming and J lost 4 bases, with 10 bases between them. CDR1 and CDR2 (germline): ENHRY, SYGVKD. The CDR3 is 14 residues long. This CDR3 reads CAISEQGGNQPQHF. CDR3 DNA sequence: TGTGCCATCAGTGAACAGGGCGGTAATCAGCCCCAGCATTTT.

This clone appeared once. V gene TRBV2 combines with J gene TRBJ2-5; possibly TRBD1 or TRBD2 for D (6 bases each). CDR3 length: 15 residues. Per the germline V gene, CDR1 is SNHLY and CDR2 is FYNNEI. Trimming stripped 3 bases from V and 4 bases from J, with 15 bases between. In nucleotides, the CDR3 is TGTGCCAGCAGTGAGGGACTTCGGGGGCCAGAGACCCAGTACTTC. This translates into CASSEGLRGPETQYF.

A word on this clone: Additional DNA sequences in this sample encode the identical CDR3. The V and J genes are TRBV5-6 and TRBJ2-2; no clear D gene. Germline CDR1 reads SGHDT; CDR2 reads YYEEEE. The CDR3 has 12 residues. The germline V and J ends were trimmed by 1 base and 5 bases, with 3 bases remaining between them. CDR3 in amino acids: CASSLSTGELFF. The CDR3 nucleotides read TGTGCCAGCAGCTTGTCGACCGGGGAGCTGTTTTTT.

The J gene is TRBJ1-1, the V gene TRBV27; TRBD1 is a possible D gene (6 bases). CDR3 length: 14 amino acids. Germline loops: CDR1 MNHEY, CDR2 SMNVEV (reference sequence). With 6 bases removed from V and 0 bases from J, the gap between germline ends came to 11 bases. This chain's CDR3 is CASSLQGMNTEAFF. CDR3 bases: TGTGCCAGCAGCTTACAGGGCATGAACACTGAAGCTTTCTTT.